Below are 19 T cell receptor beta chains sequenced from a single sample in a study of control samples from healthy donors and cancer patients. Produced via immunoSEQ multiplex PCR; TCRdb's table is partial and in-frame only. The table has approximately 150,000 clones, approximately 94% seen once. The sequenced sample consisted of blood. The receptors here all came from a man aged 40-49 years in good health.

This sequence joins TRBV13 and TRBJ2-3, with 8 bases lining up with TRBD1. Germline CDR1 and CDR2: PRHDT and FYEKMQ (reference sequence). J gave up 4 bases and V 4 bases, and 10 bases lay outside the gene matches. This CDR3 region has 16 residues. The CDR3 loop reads CASSWTGKDLSDTQYF. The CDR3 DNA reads TGTGCCAGCAGCTGGACAGGGAAGGACCTCTCAGATACGCAGTATTTT.

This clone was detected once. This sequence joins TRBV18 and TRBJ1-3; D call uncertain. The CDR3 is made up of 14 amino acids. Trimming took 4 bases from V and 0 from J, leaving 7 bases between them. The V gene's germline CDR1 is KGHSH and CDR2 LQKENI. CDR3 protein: CASSLKPSGNTIYF. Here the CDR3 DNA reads TGTGCCAGCTCACTCAAACCCTCTGGAAACACCATATATTTT.

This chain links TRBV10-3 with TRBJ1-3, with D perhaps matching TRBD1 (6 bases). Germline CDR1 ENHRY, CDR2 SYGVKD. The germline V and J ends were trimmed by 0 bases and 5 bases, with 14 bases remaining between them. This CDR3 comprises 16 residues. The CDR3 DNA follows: TGTGCCATCAGTGAGTCTAACGGGGGGCCGAGAAACACCATATATTTT. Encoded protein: CAISESNGGPRNTIYF.

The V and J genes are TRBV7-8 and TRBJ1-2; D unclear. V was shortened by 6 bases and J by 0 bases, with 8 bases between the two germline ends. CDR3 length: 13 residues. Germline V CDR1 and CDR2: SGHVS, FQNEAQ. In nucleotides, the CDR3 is TGTGCCAGCAGTCTTGAGGCTAACTATGGCTACACCTTC. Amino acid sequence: CASSLEANYGYTF. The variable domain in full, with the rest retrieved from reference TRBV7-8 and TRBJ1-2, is GAGVSQSPRYKVAKRGQDVALRCDPISGHVSLFWYQQALGQGPEFLTYFQNEAQLDKSGLPSDRFFAERPEGSVSTLKIQRTQQEDSAVYLCASSLEANYGYTFGSGTRLTVV.

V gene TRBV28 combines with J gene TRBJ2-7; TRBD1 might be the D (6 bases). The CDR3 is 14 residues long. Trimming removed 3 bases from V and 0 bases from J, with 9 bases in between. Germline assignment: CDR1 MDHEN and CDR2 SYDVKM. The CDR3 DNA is TGTGCCAGCAGTTTTAAGGGGGACTCCTACGAGCAGTACTTC. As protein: CASSFKGDSYEQYF.

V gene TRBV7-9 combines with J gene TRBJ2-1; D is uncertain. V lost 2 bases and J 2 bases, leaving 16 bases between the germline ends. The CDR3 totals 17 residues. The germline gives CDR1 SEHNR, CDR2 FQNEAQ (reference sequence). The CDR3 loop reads CASSLSFERAAYNEQFF. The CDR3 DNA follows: TGTGCCAGCAGCTTATCTTTCGAGCGCGCAGCCTACAATGAGCAGTTCTTC.

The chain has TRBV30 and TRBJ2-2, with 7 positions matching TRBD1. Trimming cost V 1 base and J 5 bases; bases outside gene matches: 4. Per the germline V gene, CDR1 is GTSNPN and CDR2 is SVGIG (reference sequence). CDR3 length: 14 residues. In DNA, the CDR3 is TGTGCCTGGAGTGCCACAGGGGCTACCGGGGAGCTGTTTTTT. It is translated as CAWSATGATGELFF.

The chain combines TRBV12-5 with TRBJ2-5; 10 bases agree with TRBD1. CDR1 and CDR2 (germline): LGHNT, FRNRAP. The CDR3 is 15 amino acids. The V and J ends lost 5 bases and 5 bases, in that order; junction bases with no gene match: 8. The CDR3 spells CASGRQGARDETQYF. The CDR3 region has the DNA TGTGCTAGTGGTCGACAGGGGGCGCGCGATGAGACCCAGTACTTC.

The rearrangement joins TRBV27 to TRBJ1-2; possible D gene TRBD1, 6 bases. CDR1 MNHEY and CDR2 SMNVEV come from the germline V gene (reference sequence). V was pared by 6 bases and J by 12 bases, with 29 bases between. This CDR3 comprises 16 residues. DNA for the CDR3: TGTGCCAGCAGCTATCCTCCTGGGGGAAGGCAGAGGGGGGACACCTTC. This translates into CASSYPPGGRQRGDTF.

The CDR3 protein is CASSFPETQYF. In DNA, the CDR3 is TGTGCCAGCAGCTTCCCAGAGACCCAGTACTTC. The genes are TRBV7-2 and TRBJ2-5; D unresolved. The CDR3 length is 11 residues. The V and J ends lost 3 bases and 4 bases respectively, with 3 bases between them. The germline V gene encodes CDR1 SGHTA and CDR2 FQGNSA.

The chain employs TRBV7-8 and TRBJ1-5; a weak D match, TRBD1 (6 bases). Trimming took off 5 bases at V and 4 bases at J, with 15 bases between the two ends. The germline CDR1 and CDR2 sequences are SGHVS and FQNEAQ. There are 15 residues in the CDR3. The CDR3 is CASSAQGLGNQPQHF. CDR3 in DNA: TGTGCCAGCAGCGCCCAGGGGTTAGGAAATCAGCCCCAGCATTTT. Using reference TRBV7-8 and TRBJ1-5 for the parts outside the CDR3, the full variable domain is GAGVSQSPRYKVAKRGQDVALRCDPISGHVSLFWYQQALGQGPEFLTYFQNEAQLDKSGLPSDRFFAERPEGSVSTLKIQRTQQEDSAVYLCASSAQGLGNQPQHFGDGTRLSIL.

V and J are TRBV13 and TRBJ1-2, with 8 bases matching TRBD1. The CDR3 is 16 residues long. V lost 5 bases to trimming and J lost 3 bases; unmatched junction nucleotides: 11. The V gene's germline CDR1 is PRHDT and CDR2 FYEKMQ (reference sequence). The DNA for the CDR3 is TGTGCCAGCAGCCGTGATCCGGGACAGGCCGACTATGGCTACACCTTC. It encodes CASSRDPGQADYGYTF.

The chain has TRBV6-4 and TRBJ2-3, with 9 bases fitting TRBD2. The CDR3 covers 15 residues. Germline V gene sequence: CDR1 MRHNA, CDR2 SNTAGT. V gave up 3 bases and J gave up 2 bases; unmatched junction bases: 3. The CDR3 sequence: CASSDSSGATDTQYF. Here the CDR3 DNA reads TGTGCCAGCAGTGATTCTAGCGGGGCCACAGATACGCAGTATTTT.

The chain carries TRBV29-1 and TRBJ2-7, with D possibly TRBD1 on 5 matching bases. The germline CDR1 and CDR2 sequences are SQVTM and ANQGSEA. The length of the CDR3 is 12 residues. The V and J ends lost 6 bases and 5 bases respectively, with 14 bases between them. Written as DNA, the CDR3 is TGCAGCGTGACCAGGGAATCGGACGAGCAGTACTTC. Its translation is CSVTRESDEQYF.

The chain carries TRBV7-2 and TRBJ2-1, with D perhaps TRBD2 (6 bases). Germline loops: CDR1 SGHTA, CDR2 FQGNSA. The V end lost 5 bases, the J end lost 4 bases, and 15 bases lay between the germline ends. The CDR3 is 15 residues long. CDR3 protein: CASSGPLGGYNEQFF. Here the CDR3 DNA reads TGTGCCAGCAGCGGCCCGCTCGGGGGTTACAATGAGCAGTTCTTC.

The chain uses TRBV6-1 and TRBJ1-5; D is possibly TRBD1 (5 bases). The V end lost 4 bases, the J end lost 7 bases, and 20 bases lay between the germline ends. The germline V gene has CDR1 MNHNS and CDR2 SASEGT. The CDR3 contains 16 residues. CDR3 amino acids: CASSALGRGGLQPQHF. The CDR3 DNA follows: TGTGCCAGCAGTGCTTTAGGAAGGGGAGGATTGCAGCCCCAGCATTTT.

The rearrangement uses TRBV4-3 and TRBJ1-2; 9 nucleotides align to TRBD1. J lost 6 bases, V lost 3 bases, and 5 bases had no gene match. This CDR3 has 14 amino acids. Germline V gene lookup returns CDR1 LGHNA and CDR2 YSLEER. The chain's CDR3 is CASSQTGGGDGYTF. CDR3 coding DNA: TGCGCCAGCAGCCAGACAGGGGGAGGTGATGGCTACACCTTC.

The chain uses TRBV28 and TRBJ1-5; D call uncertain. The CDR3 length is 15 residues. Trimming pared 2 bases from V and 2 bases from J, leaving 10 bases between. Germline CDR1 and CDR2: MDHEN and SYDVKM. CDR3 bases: TGTGCCAGCAGTTTAAGAGTAGTGGGCAATCAGCCCCAGCATTTT. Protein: CASSLRVVGNQPQHF.

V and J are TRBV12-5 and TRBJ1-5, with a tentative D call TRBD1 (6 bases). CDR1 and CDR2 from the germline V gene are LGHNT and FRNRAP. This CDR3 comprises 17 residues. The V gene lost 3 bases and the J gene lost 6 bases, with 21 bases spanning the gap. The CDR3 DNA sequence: TGTGCTAGTGGTTTATCGGTAGACAGGTACGGCGGTCAGCCCCAGCATTTT. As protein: CASGLSVDRYGGQPQHF.